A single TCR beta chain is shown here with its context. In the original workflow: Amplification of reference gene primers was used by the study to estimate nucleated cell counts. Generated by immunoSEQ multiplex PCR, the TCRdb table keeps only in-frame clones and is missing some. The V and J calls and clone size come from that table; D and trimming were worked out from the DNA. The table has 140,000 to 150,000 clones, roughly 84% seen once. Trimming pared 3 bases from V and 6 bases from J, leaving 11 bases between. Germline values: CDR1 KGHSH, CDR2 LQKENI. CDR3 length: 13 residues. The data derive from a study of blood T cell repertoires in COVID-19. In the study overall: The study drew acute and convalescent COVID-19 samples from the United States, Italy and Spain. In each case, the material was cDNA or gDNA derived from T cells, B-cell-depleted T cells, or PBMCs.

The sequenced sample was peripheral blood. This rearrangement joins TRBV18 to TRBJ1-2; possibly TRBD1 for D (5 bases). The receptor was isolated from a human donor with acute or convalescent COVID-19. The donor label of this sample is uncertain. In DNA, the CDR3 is TGTGCCAGCTCACCCCCAACCAGGGATGGCTACACCTTC. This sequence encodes CASSPPTRDGYTF.